Listed below are T cell receptor beta chains from one sample, sequenced in a study of blood T cells in healthy people across ages. MiXCR was run by TCRdb on the 5' RACE reads, yielding one entry per CDR3 protein. The table has 1.5 million to 2 million distinct CDR3 sequences, around 48% seen once. The source material was blood. These receptors were obtained from a woman aged 40 to 55 in good health. CDR3s include the opening cysteine and the closing phenylalanine or tryptophan. Each record gives: J gene, D gene, clone size, V gene, CDR3 DNA, CDR3 protein. D genes are given only for firm matches. The size of a clone is reported for some rows only, either as once, few or many, or as a class for expanded clones.

J: TRBJ2-3
D: NA
size: few
V: TRBV7-9
DNA: TGTGCCAGCAGCTGGAGGGGATCTAGCACAGATACGCAGTATTTT
CDR3: CASSWRGSSTDTQYF

J: TRBJ2-7
D: TRBD1
size: NA
V: TRBV6-6
DNA: TGTGCCAGCAGCCTGACAGGGAACACCTACGAGCAGTACTTC
CDR3: CASSLTGNTYEQYF

J: TRBJ2-1
D: TRBD2
size: NA
V: TRBV7-3
DNA: TGTGCCAGCAGCTTACTTCCGAGCGGGGGCCTCTCCTACAATGAGCAGTTCTTC
CDR3: CASSLLPSGGLSYNEQFF

J: TRBJ2-5
D: NA
size: few
V: TRBV12-3/TRBV12-4
DNA: TGTGCCAGCGCCCTCGGGAGCTCACAAGAGACCCAGTACTTC
CDR3: CASALGSSQETQYF

J: TRBJ2-7
D: TRBD1
size: few
V: TRBV7-2
DNA: TGTGCCAGCAGCGTGAGCGGGACAGGGGCCTCCTACGAGCAGTACTTC
CDR3: CASSVSGTGASYEQYF

J: TRBJ1-2
D: NA
size: NA
V: TRBV12-5
DNA: TGTGCTAGTGGTTCAAGCTCTCTGCATGGCTACACCTTC
CDR3: CASGSSSLHGYTF

J: TRBJ2-7
D: NA
size: NA
V: TRBV4-3
DNA: TGCGCCAGCAGCCACCAGGACAGTGTGGTCTACGAGCAGTACTTC
CDR3: CASSHQDSVVYEQYF

J: TRBJ2-5
D: TRBD2
size: few
V: TRBV6-5
DNA: TGTGCCAGCAGGCCTGGGACTAGCCAAGAGACCCAGTACTTC
CDR3: CASRPGTSQETQYF

J: TRBJ2-3
D: TRBD2
size: NA
V: TRBV6-1
DNA: TGTGCCAGCAGTGCCAAACGGACTAGCGGGGGGAACACAGATACGCAGTATTTT
CDR3: CASSAKRTSGGNTDTQYF

J: TRBJ2-4
D: NA
size: NA
V: TRBV7-2
DNA: TGTGCCAGCAGCTTACTCTCTGGAGTAGGGAACATTCAGTACTTC
CDR3: CASSLLSGVGNIQYF

J: TRBJ1-6
D: TRBD1
size: NA
V: TRBV16
DNA: TGTGCCAGCAGCCAGGGACAGGGGGTCGATAGTTCACCCCTCCACTTT
CDR3: CASSQGQGVDSSPLHF

J: TRBJ2-5
D: NA
size: NA
V: TRBV20-1
DNA: TGCAGTGCTAGAGATCCTTTTCGACGCAGCCAAGAGACCCAGTACTTC
CDR3: CSARDPFRRSQETQYF

J: TRBJ2-1
D: TRBD2
size: few
V: TRBV27
DNA: TGTGCCAGCAGATATAATAGCGGGGGTTACAATGAGCAGTTCTTC
CDR3: CASRYNSGGYNEQFF

J: TRBJ2-7
D: NA
size: many
V: TRBV7-2
DNA: TGTGCCAGCAGCTCGGGTCTAGGGACCTACGAGCAGTACTTC
CDR3: CASSSGLGTYEQYF

J: TRBJ2-4
D: NA
size: few
V: TRBV6-2/TRBV6-3
DNA: TGTGCCAGCAGTTCTTGGGGCGACGTAGAGGACATTCAGTACTTC
CDR3: CASSSWGDVEDIQYF

J: TRBJ1-6
D: NA
size: NA
V: TRBV12-3/TRBV12-4
DNA: TGTGCCAGCAGTTTGGGGCCTAAGAATTCACCCCTCCACTTT
CDR3: CASSLGPKNSPLHF